This TCR beta chain appears in the sequencing data of a study of T cells and Merkel cell carcinoma outcomes. Study conclusions and caveats: In Merkel cell carcinoma, repertoire and T-cell density reportedly predicted outcomes.

CDR3 length: 16 amino acids. Germline V gives CDR1 LGHNT, CDR2 FRNRAP. V was pared by 4 bases and J by 6 bases, with 11 bases of the junction left unmatched. TCRdb's copy holds only in-frame clones and misses some; the assay was immunoSEQ multiplex PCR. The sample shows some 19,000 clones, roughly four fifths of them seen only once. With respect to this clone: The antigen is undetermined.

The sequence was collected from a human donor with Merkel cell carcinoma. The V and J genes are TRBV12-5 and TRBJ1-4; 7 bases are a match to TRBD1. The sample was tumor tissue from Merkel cell carcinoma. CDR3 sequence reads: CASGYSDGTEDEKLFF. DNA of the CDR3: TGTGCTAGTGGTTATAGTGACGGGACAGAGGATGAAAAACTGTTTTTT.